Sequencing of this T cell receptor (beta chain) was carried out in a study of control samples from healthy donors and cancer patients. The table lists this clone with a count of one. The CDR3 loop spans 15 amino acids. In germline, CDR1 is SGHRS, CDR2 YFSETQ. V shed 1 base, J shed 6 bases, and the junction held 5 bases outside the gene matches. Generated by immunoSEQ multiplex PCR, the TCRdb table keeps only in-frame clones and is missing some. The sample includes over 150,000 clones, 96% of them seen just once. The rearrangement joins TRBV5-1 to TRBJ2-1; 9 bases are a match to TRBD1. Sequencing was carried out using blood. The sequence was collected from a woman in her thirties in good health. The CDR3 DNA reads as TGCGCCAGCAGCTTGCGGACAGGGGCAGTCAATGAGCAGTTCTTC. Residues: CASSLRTGAVNEQFF.